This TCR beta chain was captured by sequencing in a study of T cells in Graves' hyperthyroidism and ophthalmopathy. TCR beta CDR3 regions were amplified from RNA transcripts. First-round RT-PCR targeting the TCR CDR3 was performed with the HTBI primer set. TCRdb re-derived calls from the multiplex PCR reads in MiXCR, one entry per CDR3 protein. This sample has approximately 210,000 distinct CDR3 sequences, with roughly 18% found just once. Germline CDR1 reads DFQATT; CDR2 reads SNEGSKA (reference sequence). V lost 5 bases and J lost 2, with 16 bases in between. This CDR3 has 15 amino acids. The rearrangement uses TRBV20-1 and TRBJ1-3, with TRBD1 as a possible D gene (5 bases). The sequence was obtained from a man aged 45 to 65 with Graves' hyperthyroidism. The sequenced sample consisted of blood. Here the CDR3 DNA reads TGCAGTGCTCGGCCGGGACCCAGGCCTGGAAACACCATATATTTT. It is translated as CSARPGPRPGNTIYF.